This T cell receptor (beta chain) was sequenced in a study of T cell responses to AZD1222 COVID-19 vaccine. Notes on the study in general: Across spike, vaccine-associated CD4 TCRs were found, dominant at 160-218 and 743-854. Among AZD1222 vaccinees, only six or seven were seropositive at baseline. Donors were mostly white British, more females; clonal diversity possibly underestimated. Unmutated variant regions are reportedly targeted by nearly half of spike-specific TCRs.

CDR3 length equals 13 residues. Germline V gene sequence: CDR1 SGHKS, CDR2 YYEKEE (reference sequence). V trimming: 3 bases; J trimming: 3 bases; junction bases outside the gene matches: 2. Points on this clone: Its antigen is as yet unknown.

Profiled with immunoSEQ multiplex PCR; TCRdb holds only in-frame clones, not every one. The repertoire holds roughly 200,000 clones, roughly 94% seen once, with around 1.7% in the top ten. The clonotype comes from an adult who received the MenACWY meningococcal vaccine as a control. This chain joins TRBV5-5 and TRBJ2-5; 7 nucleotides align to TRBD2. The sequenced sample was peripheral blood, obtained 28 days after the second dose of the MenACWY control vaccine. CDR3 in amino acids: CASSSGLEETQYF. CDR3 coding DNA: TGTGCCAGCAGCTCCGGACTAGAAGAGACCCAGTACTTC.